This T cell receptor (beta chain) was observed in a study of blood T cell repertoires in COVID-19. Turning to the study itself: PBMCs, B-cell-depleted T cells, or T cells were the source of the cDNA or gDNA that made up the material.

The V end was cut by 0 bases, the J end by 0 bases, with 11 bases between. There are 17 residues in the CDR3. In germline, CDR1 is MGHRA, CDR2 YSYEKL. Profiling relied on immunoSEQ multiplex PCR, and the TCRdb table lists in-frame clones only, not all of them. In the table there are around 170,000 clones, around 83% of which are singletons. The sample taken for sequencing was peripheral blood. The J gene is TRBJ1-4, the V gene TRBV4-1, with no clear D. The TCR comes from a human donor in a cohort sampled during active COVID-19. Here the CDR3 reads CASSQEPGRATNEKLFF. CDR3 coding DNA: TGCGCCAGCAGCCAAGAACCCGGGAGAGCAACTAATGAAAAACTGTTTTTT.